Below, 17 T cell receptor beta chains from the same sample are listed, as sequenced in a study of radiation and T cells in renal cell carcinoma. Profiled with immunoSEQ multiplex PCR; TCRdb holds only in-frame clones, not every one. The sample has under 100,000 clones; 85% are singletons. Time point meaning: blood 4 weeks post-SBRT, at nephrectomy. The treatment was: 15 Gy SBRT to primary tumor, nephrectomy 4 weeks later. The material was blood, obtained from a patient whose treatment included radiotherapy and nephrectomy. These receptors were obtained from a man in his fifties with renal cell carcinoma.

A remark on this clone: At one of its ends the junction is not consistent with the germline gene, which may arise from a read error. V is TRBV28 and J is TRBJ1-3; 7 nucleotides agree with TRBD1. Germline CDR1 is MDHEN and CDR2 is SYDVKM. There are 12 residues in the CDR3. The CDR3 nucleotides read TGTGCCAGCAGAACGCCTGGACAGGACTTAACTTTT. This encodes CASRTPGQDLTF.

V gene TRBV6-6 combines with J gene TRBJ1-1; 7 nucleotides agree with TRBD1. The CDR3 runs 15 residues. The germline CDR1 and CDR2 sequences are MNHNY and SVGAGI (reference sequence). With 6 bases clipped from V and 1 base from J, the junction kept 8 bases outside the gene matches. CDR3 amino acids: CASRYQGGKNTEAFF. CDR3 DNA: TGTGCCAGCAGGTATCAGGGGGGAAAGAACACTGAAGCTTTCTTT.

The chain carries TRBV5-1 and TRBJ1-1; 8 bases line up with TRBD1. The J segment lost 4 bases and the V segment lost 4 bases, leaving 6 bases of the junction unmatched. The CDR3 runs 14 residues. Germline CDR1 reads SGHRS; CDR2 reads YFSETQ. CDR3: CASSVYRGTTEAFF. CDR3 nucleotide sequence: TGCGCCAGCAGCGTATACAGGGGGACCACTGAAGCTTTCTTT.

CDR3: CASSPVTGLANYGYTF. CDR3 coding DNA: TGTGCCAGCAGTCCGGTGACAGGGCTTGCTAACTATGGCTACACCTTC. The genes are TRBV27 and TRBJ1-2; 7 nucleotides line up with TRBD1. The CDR3 length is 16 residues. Looked up from germline, CDR1 is MNHEY and CDR2 is SMNVEV (reference sequence). V lost 5 bases, J lost 0 bases, and 9 bases stayed unmatched.

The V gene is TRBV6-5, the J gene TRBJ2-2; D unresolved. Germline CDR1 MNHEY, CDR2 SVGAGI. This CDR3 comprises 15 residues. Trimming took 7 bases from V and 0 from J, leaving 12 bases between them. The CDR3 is CASITAYSNTGELFF. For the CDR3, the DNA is TGTGCCAGCATCACGGCCTATTCGAACACCGGGGAGCTGTTTTTT.

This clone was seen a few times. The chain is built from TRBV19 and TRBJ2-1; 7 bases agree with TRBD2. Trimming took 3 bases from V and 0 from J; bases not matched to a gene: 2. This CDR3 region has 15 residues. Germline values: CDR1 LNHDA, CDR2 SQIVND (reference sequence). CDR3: CASSMREGSYNEQFF. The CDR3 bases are TGTGCCAGTAGTATGAGGGAGGGCTCCTACAATGAGCAGTTCTTC.

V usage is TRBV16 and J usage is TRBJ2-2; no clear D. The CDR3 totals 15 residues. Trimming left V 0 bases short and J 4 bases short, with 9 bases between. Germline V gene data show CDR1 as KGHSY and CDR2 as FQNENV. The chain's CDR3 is CASSQSSRLTGELFF. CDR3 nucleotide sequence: TGTGCCAGCAGCCAATCGTCCCGGCTCACCGGGGAGCTGTTTTTT.

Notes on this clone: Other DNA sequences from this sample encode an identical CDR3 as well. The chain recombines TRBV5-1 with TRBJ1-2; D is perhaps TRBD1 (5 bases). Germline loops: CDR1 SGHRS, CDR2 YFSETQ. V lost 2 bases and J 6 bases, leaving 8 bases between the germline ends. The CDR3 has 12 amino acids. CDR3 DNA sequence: TGCGCCAGCAGCTTAGGGGAACATGGCTACACCTTC. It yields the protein CASSLGEHGYTF.

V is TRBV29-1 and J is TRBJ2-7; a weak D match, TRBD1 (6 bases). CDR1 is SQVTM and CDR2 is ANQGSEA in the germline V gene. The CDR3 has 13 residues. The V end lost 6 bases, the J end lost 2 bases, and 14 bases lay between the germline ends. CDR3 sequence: CSVFRTEPYEQYF. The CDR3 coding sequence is TGCAGCGTGTTCCGGACAGAGCCCTACGAGCAGTACTTC.

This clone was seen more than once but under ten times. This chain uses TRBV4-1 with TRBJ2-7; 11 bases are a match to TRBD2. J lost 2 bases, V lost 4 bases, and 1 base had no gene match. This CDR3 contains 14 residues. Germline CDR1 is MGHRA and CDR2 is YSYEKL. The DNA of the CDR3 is TGCGCCAGCAGCCCGACTAGCGGGACCTACGAGCAGTACTTC. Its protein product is CASSPTSGTYEQYF.

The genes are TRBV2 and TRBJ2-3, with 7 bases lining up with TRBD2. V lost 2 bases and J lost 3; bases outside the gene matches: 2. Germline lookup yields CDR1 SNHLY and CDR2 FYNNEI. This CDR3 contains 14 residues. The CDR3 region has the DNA TGTGCCAGCAGTGAACAGGGAGGGACAGATACGCAGTATTTT. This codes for CASSEQGGTDTQYF. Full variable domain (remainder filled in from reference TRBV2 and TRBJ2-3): EPEVTQTPSHQVTQMGQEVILRCVPISNHLYFYWYRQILGQKVEFLVSFYNNEISEKSEIFDDQFSVERPDGSNFTLKIRSTKLEDSAMYFCASSEQGGTDTQYFGPGTRLTVL.

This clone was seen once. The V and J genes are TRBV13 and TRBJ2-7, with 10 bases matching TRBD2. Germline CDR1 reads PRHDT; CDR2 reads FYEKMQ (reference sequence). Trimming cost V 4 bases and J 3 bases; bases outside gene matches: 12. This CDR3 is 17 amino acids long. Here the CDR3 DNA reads TGTGCCAGCAGCTCAGGCAGGGGAACTAGCGGGAACTACGAGCAGTACTTC. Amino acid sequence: CASSSGRGTSGNYEQYF. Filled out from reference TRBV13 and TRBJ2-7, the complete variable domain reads AAGVIQSPRHLIKEKRETATLKCYPIPRHDTVYWYQQGPGQDPQFLISFYEKMQSDKGSIPDRFSAQQFSDYHSELNMSSLELGDSALYFCASSSGRGTSGNYEQYFGPGTRLTVT.

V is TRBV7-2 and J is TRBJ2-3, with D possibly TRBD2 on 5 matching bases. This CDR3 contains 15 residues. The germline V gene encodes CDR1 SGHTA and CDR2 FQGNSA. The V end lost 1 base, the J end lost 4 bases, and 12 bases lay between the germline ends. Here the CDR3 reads CASSLDGIVSDTQYF. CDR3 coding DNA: TGTGCCAGCAGCTTAGACGGGATAGTCTCAGATACGCAGTATTTT.

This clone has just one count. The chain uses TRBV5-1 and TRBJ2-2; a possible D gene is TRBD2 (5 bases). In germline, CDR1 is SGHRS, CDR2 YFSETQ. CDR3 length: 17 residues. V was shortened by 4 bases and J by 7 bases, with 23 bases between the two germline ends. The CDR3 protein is CASSQERVGGRLGELFF. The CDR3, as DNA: TGCGCCAGCAGCCAAGAGCGAGTAGGAGGTCGGCTCGGGGAGCTGTTTTTT.

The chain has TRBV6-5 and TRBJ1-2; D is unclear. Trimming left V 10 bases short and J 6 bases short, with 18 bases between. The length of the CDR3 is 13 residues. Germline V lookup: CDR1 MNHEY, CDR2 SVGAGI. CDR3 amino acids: CATTPTGVDGYTF. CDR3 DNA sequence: TGTGCCACCACCCCGACGGGTGTCGATGGCTACACCTTC.

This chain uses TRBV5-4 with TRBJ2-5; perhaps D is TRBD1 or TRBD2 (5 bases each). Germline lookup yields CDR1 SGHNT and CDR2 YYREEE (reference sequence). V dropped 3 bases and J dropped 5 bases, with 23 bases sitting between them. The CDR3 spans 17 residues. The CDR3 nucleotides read TGTGCCAGCAGCTCAGGACTCGATCAGGGCATCGCTGAGACCCAGTACTTC. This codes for CASSSGLDQGIAETQYF.

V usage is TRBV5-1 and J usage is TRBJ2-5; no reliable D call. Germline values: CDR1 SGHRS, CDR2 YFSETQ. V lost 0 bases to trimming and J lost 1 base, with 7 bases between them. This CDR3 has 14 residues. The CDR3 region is CASSLVSIQETQYF. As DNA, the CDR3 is TGCGCCAGCAGCTTGGTCTCTATCCAAGAGACCCAGTACTTC.